These 29 T cell receptor beta chains originate from one sample sequenced in a study of shared clonotypes between healthy human individuals. The protocol was immunoSEQ multiplex PCR, while the TCRdb copy is restricted to in-frame clones and leaves out a portion. The repertoire has 490,000 or so clones, 79% of them found once; the top ten carry around 12%. Sequencing was performed on PBMCs. These receptors were obtained from a woman aged 40 to 50 in good health. Some clones in this sample may be carry-over from other donors' samples.

The gene calls are TRBV28 and TRBJ2-4, with D possibly being TRBD2 (6 bases). The germline V and J ends were trimmed by 7 bases and 2 bases, with 12 bases remaining between them. Per the germline V gene, CDR1 is MDHEN and CDR2 is SYDVKM. CDR3 length: 14 amino acids. The CDR3 protein is CASKTGATKNIQYF. The CDR3, as DNA: TGTGCCAGCAAGACGGGAGCGACCAAAAACATTCAGTACTTC.

The chain is built from TRBV30 and TRBJ2-1; D is perhaps TRBD2 (6 bases). Trimming removed 1 base at V and 0 bases at J, with 16 bases between. CDR1 is GTSNPN, CDR2 SVGIG, per germline (reference sequence). CDR3 length: 17 amino acids. CDR3 nucleotides: TGTGCCTGGAGTGACTTCGGGGCGGGAAGCTCCTACAATGAGCAGTTCTTC. This gives the protein CAWSDFGAGSSYNEQFF. The variable domain in full, completed from reference TRBV30 and TRBJ2-1, reads SQTIHQWPATLVQPVGSPLSLECTVEGTSNPNLYWYRQAAGRGLQLLFYSVGIGQISSEVPQNLSASRPQDRQFILSSKKLLLSDSGFYLCAWSDFGAGSSYNEQFFGPGTRLTVL.

The chain combines TRBV5-4 with TRBJ1-1; D remains ambiguous. Trimming stripped 1 base from V and 1 base from J, with 8 bases between. Germline CDR1 SGHNT, CDR2 YYREEE (reference sequence). CDR3 length equals 14 residues. The CDR3 protein is CASSLWPANTEAFF. CDR3 bases: TGTGCCAGCAGCTTGTGGCCGGCGAACACTGAAGCTTTCTTT.

CDR3 bases: TGTGCCAGCTCACTGGGACAGGGGTCCTACGAGCAGTACTTC. Its translation is CASSLGQGSYEQYF. The J gene is TRBJ2-7, the V gene TRBV18, with TRBD1 matching 10 bases. Germline values: CDR1 KGHSH, CDR2 LQKENI. With 4 bases clipped from V and 1 base from J, the junction kept 1 base outside the gene matches. There are 14 residues in the CDR3.

CDR3 sequence: CASRDRGWQPQHF. As DNA, the CDR3 is TGTGCCAGCAGGGACAGGGGATGGCAGCCCCAGCATTTT. The chain uses TRBV6-1 and TRBJ1-5, with 9 bases matching TRBD1. The length of the CDR3 is 13 residues. CDR1 MNHNS and CDR2 SASEGT come from the germline V gene. Germline trimming cut 6 bases from V and 7 bases from J; bases unmatched to any gene: 4.

The genes are TRBV18 and TRBJ2-7; 9 bases align to TRBD1. J was trimmed by 9 bases and V by 4 bases; bases with no gene match: 13. CDR3 length equals 15 residues. The germline V gene encodes CDR1 KGHSH and CDR2 LQKENI. The CDR3 is CASSQDRGIQDGQYF. CDR3 coding DNA: TGTGCCAGCTCACAGGACAGGGGTATACAGGACGGGCAGTACTTC.

Of note for this clone: A junction boundary mismatches the germline segment, possibly from a read error. The V gene is TRBV7-3, the J gene TRBJ2-1; 11 bases match TRBD2. Germline-derived CDR1 and CDR2 are SGHTA and FQGTGA. This CDR3 comprises 15 residues. This CDR3 reads CASSITSGSGDEQFF. The DNA of the CDR3 is TGTGCCAGCAGCATAACTAGCGGGAGTGGCGATGAGCAGTTCTTC.

This clone was recorded a few times. Different DNA sequences within this sample yield the same CDR3. J is TRBJ2-5 and V is TRBV7-9; D is perhaps TRBD1 or TRBD2 (6 bases each). The germline CDR1 and CDR2 sequences are SEHNR and FQNEAQ (reference sequence). V was shortened by 5 bases and J by 5 bases, with 9 bases between the two germline ends. The CDR3 extends over 12 amino acids. The chain's CDR3 is CASSQGGETQYF. The CDR3 DNA reads TGTGCCAGCAGCCAAGGGGGGGAGACCCAGTACTTC.

The chain carries TRBV7-3 and TRBJ2-1; 14 nucleotides line up with TRBD2. V dropped 5 bases and J dropped 8; count of bases not matched to a gene: 5. Germline assignment: CDR1 SGHTA and CDR2 FQGTGA. This CDR3 comprises 15 residues. The CDR3 is CASSTGLAGVDEQFF. The DNA of the CDR3 is TGTGCCAGCAGCACGGGACTAGCGGGAGTCGATGAGCAGTTCTTC.

This chain connects TRBV29-1 to TRBJ2-7; 9 positions agree with TRBD2. The V gene end was trimmed by 7 bases and the J gene end by 0 bases; junction bases not matched to a gene: 10. CDR1 SQVTM and CDR2 ANQGSEA come from the germline V gene. The CDR3 extends over 15 amino acids. CDR3 sequence (DNA): TGCAGCGCCGCCCGACTAGCGGACAGCTCCTACGAGCAGTACTTC. This sequence encodes CSAARLADSSYEQYF.

This clone was found once. The chain carries TRBV4-3 and TRBJ1-2, with D hard to call. There are 14 residues in the CDR3. Trimming took off 0 bases at V and 8 bases at J, with 13 bases between the two ends. Germline-derived CDR1 and CDR2 are LGHNA and YSLEER. CDR3 amino acids: CASSQDAASIGYTF. The CDR3 DNA sequence: TGCGCCAGCAGCCAAGATGCTGCCTCGATAGGCTACACCTTC.

The chain combines TRBV7-9 with TRBJ2-1; D not certain. Germline values: CDR1 SEHNR, CDR2 FQNEAQ (reference sequence). V was pared by 4 bases and J by 9 bases, with 10 bases between. CDR3 length equals 12 residues. In nucleotides, the CDR3 is TGTGCCAGCAGCTCCGGACCCCTTGAGCAGTTCTTC. It codes for CASSSGPLEQFF.

The CDR3 DNA follows: TGTGCCAGCAGCCCCGTAGCGGGAGGAGGGGAGACCCAGTACTTC. Its protein is CASSPVAGGGETQYF. The chain links TRBV7-9 to TRBJ2-5; 10 nucleotides align to TRBD2. J lost 5 bases, V lost 5 bases, and 8 bases had no gene match. The CDR3 extends over 15 amino acids. Germline values: CDR1 SEHNR, CDR2 FQNEAQ (reference sequence).

The V call is TRBV5-1, the J call TRBJ2-1, with 8 bases aligning to TRBD2. Losses at the gene ends were 0 bases for V and 4 bases for J; bases not matched to a gene: 6. The germline V gene encodes CDR1 SGHRS and CDR2 YFSETQ. This CDR3 has 16 amino acids. This CDR3 is CASSLASGRTYNEQFF. The CDR3 bases are TGCGCCAGCAGCTTGGCCAGCGGGAGAACTTACAATGAGCAGTTCTTC.

This chain uses TRBV5-4 with TRBJ2-7; a weak D match, TRBD2 (6 bases). V was cut by 4 bases and J by 7 bases, with 21 bases left in between. The CDR3 runs to 15 residues. CDR1 is SGHNT, CDR2 YYREEE, per germline (reference sequence). CDR3 nucleotides: TGTGCCAGCAGCAAAACGGGGGATTTGACGGAGGAGCAGTACTTC. Residues: CASSKTGDLTEEQYF.

In nucleotides, the CDR3 is TGTGCCAGCAGTGATCCGATGGAGAACACTGAAGCTTTCTTT. It codes for CASSDPMENTEAFF. This rearrangement joins TRBV25-1 to TRBJ1-1, with unresolved D. The CDR3 loop spans 14 amino acids. The germline CDR1 and CDR2 sequences are MGHDK and SYGVNS. V shed 3 bases and J shed 1 base, with 9 bases lying between them.

V and J are TRBV5-1 and TRBJ2-5; 7 bases map to TRBD1. Germline V lookup: CDR1 SGHRS, CDR2 YFSETQ. The CDR3 length is 13 residues. V shed 6 bases and J 2 bases; nucleotides not matched to a gene: 4. CDR3 protein: CASNDRVQETQYF. The CDR3 DNA is TGCGCCAGCAACGACAGGGTTCAAGAGACCCAGTACTTC.

A remark on this clone: Other DNA sequences in the same sample also yield this CDR3. The chain employs TRBV5-1 and TRBJ2-3; possible D gene TRBD2, 5 bases. CDR1 and CDR2 (germline): SGHRS, YFSETQ. Trimming cost V 0 bases and J 3 bases, with 8 bases left between them. The CDR3 loop spans 14 amino acids. The CDR3 DNA reads TGCGCCAGCAGCTTGGCCCCGGGGACAGATACGCAGTATTTT. Amino acids: CASSLAPGTDTQYF.

This clone is a singleton in its sample. V and J are TRBV5-1 and TRBJ2-7; 10 nucleotides match TRBD2. V trimming: 4 bases; J trimming: 5 bases; junction bases outside the gene matches: 12. The CDR3 runs to 16 residues. Germline V gene data show CDR1 as SGHRS and CDR2 as YFSETQ. The CDR3 is CASSGTPSGRPHEQYF. Here the CDR3 DNA reads TGCGCCAGCAGCGGAACCCCTAGCGGGAGACCCCACGAGCAGTACTTC.

V and J are TRBV18 and TRBJ2-7; D is undetermined. Germline CDR1 reads KGHSH; CDR2 reads LQKENI. V was trimmed by 4 bases and J by 6 bases, leaving 16 bases between them. The CDR3 is 14 amino acids. The CDR3: CASSRLEGASEQYF. The CDR3 DNA reads TGTGCCAGCTCACGCCTAGAAGGCGCCTCCGAGCAGTACTTC.

There are a few counts of this clone. This chain uses TRBV5-1 with TRBJ2-1; unclear D gene. Germline V CDR1 and CDR2: SGHRS, YFSETQ. V lost 0 bases and J 8 bases, leaving 3 bases between the germline ends. The CDR3 is 11 residues long. This CDR3 is CASSLEYEQFF. In DNA, the CDR3 is TGCGCCAGCAGCTTGGAATATGAGCAGTTCTTC.

The chain is built from TRBV5-6 and TRBJ2-7, with TRBD1 matching 10 bases. CDR3 length: 14 amino acids. From germline, CDR1 is SGHDT and CDR2 YYEEEE. The V and J ends lost 4 bases and 6 bases, in that order; junction bases with no gene match: 7. The CDR3 DNA reads TGTGCCAGCAGCGTCCGGGACAGGGGAATCGAGCAGTACTTC. Its protein product is CASSVRDRGIEQYF. Full variable domain (outside the CDR3, taken from reference TRBV5-6 and TRBJ2-7): DAGVTQSPTHLIKTRGQQVTLRCSPKSGHDTVSWYQQALGQGPQFIFQYYEEEERQRGNFPDRFSGHQFPNYSSELNVNALLLGDSALYLCASSVRDRGIEQYFGPGTRLTVT.

The chain carries TRBV27 and TRBJ2-1; D may correspond to TRBD1 or TRBD2 (5 bases each). V lost 6 bases and J 0 bases, leaving 12 bases between the germline ends. The germline gives CDR1 MNHEY, CDR2 SMNVEV (reference sequence). There are 15 residues in the CDR3. CDR3 sequence reads: CASSHGTLSYNEQFF. DNA for the CDR3: TGTGCCAGCAGCCACGGGACCCTCTCCTACAATGAGCAGTTCTTC.

The V gene is TRBV7-3, the J gene TRBJ2-1; 11 positions match TRBD2. The germline V gene has CDR1 SGHTA and CDR2 FQGTGA. The CDR3 is 15 residues long. V lost 5 bases to trimming and J lost 7 bases; unmatched junction nucleotides: 7. CDR3 sequence: CASSQRLAGMNEQFF. The CDR3 coding sequence is TGTGCCAGCAGCCAAAGACTAGCGGGAATGAATGAGCAGTTCTTC. Using reference TRBV7-3 and TRBJ2-1 for the parts outside the CDR3, the full variable domain is GAGVSQTPSNKVTEKGKYVELRCDPISGHTALYWYRQSLGQGPEFLIYFQGTGAADDSGLPNDRFFAVRPEGSVSTLKIQRTERGDSAVYLCASSQRLAGMNEQFFGPGTRLTVL.

The J gene is TRBJ2-7, the V gene TRBV4-1; TRBD1 matches at 11 bases. The trim removed 5 bases at V and 7 bases at J, leaving 10 bases unmatched. In germline, CDR1 is MGHRA, CDR2 YSYEKL. This CDR3 spans 15 amino acids. CDR3 residues: CASSGDGQGAGEQYF. The CDR3 DNA follows: TGCGCCAGCAGCGGAGATGGACAGGGGGCGGGAGAGCAGTACTTC.

The rearrangement links TRBV9 to TRBJ1-1; no reliable D call. There are 13 residues in the CDR3. V was pared by 0 bases and J by 10 bases, with 13 bases between. Germline CDR1 is SGDLS and CDR2 is YYNGEE. The CDR3 here is CASSVAVMSLAFF. The CDR3 DNA sequence: TGTGCCAGCAGCGTAGCGGTAATGTCTCTAGCTTTCTTT.

The chain recombines TRBV6-5 with TRBJ2-3, with D possibly TRBD1 on 5 matching bases. Trimming took off 6 bases at V and 7 bases at J, with 14 bases between the two ends. This CDR3 spans 13 amino acids. Germline CDR1 reads MNHEY; CDR2 reads SVGAGI. The chain's CDR3 is CASSQGPTYTQYF. The CDR3 DNA reads TGTGCCAGCAGCCAGGGCCCTACGTATACGCAGTATTTT.

The count of this clone is one. CDR3 DNA sequence: TGTGCCAGCAGTGAACAGTTCAAAAACATTCAGTACTTC. It yields the protein CASSEQFKNIQYF. V usage is TRBV6-1 and J usage is TRBJ2-4; D not certain. CDR1 is MNHNS and CDR2 is SASEGT in the germline V gene. CDR3 size: 13 residues. V was clipped by 2 bases and J by 3 bases, with 5 bases between them.

V gene TRBV19 combines with J gene TRBJ2-5; 15 bases line up with TRBD2. Germline values: CDR1 LNHDA, CDR2 SQIVND (reference sequence). The ends lost 5 bases at V and 2 bases at J; junction bases unmatched: 3. This CDR3 spans 16 amino acids. In nucleotides, the CDR3 is TGTGCCAGTAGTGCGGGACTAGCGGGAGGACAAGAGACCCAGTACTTC. This translates into CASSAGLAGGQETQYF.